Presented here are 14 T cell receptor beta chains from one specimen sequenced in a study of cytomegalovirus exposure and HLA in healthy donors. In the PCR, 60 Vbeta and 13 Jbeta primers were used. Sequencing used immunoSEQ multiplex PCR; TCRdb keeps in-frame clones, though not all of them. The sample includes around 210,000 clones, around 80% seen only once; the top ten take approximately 0.47%. Sequencing used PBMCs. The receptor set was obtained from a boy under 18 in good health and CMV-seronegative.

This clone occurred once. The chain carries TRBV19 and TRBJ2-6; D not certain. Trimming shortened V by 7 bases and J by 5 bases, and 12 bases separated the two germline ends. The CDR3 contains 14 residues. Germline loops: CDR1 LNHDA, CDR2 SQIVND (reference sequence). The CDR3 region has the DNA TGTGCCAGTATCCCCAATAACTGGGCCAACGTCCTGACTTTC. Encoded protein: CASIPNNWANVLTF.

The chain couples TRBV15 to TRBJ2-1, with D possibly being TRBD2 (6 bases). Germline V CDR1 and CDR2: LNHNV, YYDKDF (reference sequence). This CDR3 spans 14 amino acids. Trimming left V 5 bases short and J 8 bases short, with 16 bases between. In DNA, the CDR3 is TGTGCCACCAGCCGCGGGGTAGCTGTAGATGAGCAGTTCTTC. It translates to CATSRGVAVDEQFF.

Here the CDR3 reads CASSFAGEAFF. CDR3 DNA: TGTGCCAGCAGCTTCGCCGGGGAAGCTTTCTTT. The chain joins TRBV7-9 to TRBJ1-1; no definite D call. The V gene's germline CDR1 is SEHNR and CDR2 FQNEAQ (reference sequence). The CDR3 covers 11 residues. Trimming cost V 3 bases and J 8 bases, with 7 bases left between them. Complete variable domain (other parts from reference TRBV7-9 and TRBJ1-1): DTGVSQNPRHKITKRGQNVTFRCDPISEHNRLYWYRQTLGQGPEFLTYFQNEAQLEKSRLLSDRFSAERPKGSFSTLEIQRTEQGDSAMYLCASSFAGEAFFGQGTRLTVV.

The chain uses TRBV4-1 and TRBJ1-4; no clear D gene. The V and J ends lost 6 bases and 3 bases respectively, with 8 bases between them. The CDR3 contains 13 residues. Germline CDR1 is MGHRA and CDR2 is YSYEKL. CDR3: CASSLVANEKLFF. CDR3 bases: TGCGCCAGCAGTCTTGTAGCTAATGAAAAACTGTTTTTT.

This clone was seen only once. The chain employs TRBV7-3 and TRBJ2-1; D not certain. The CDR3 totals 14 residues. Trimming stripped 5 bases from V and 1 base from J, with 9 bases between. Germline V gene sequence: CDR1 SGHTA, CDR2 FQGTGA. The CDR3 sequence is CASSNTNSYNEQFF. The DNA for the CDR3 is TGTGCCAGCAGCAATACTAATTCCTACAATGAGCAGTTCTTC.

V gene TRBV5-8 combines with J gene TRBJ1-2; the D gene is possibly TRBD1 (5 bases). The CDR3 is 17 amino acids. The germline V gene has CDR1 SGHTS and CDR2 YDEGEE. V was cut by 0 bases and J by 3 bases, with 18 bases left in between. The CDR3 is CASSLAGVRFIHYGYTF. In nucleotides, the CDR3 is TGTGCCAGCAGCTTGGCGGGGGTGCGGTTTATCCACTATGGCTACACCTTC.

The chain recombines TRBV6-1 with TRBJ1-2; 8 bases line up with TRBD1. Germline assignment: CDR1 MNHNS and CDR2 SASEGT. The junction had 2 bases not matched to a gene; V was cut back by 2 bases and J by 3 bases. The CDR3 length is 14 residues. CDR3 DNA sequence: TGTGCCAGCAGTGAAAGGGGACAGGACTATGGCTACACCTTC. Its translation is CASSERGQDYGYTF.

The V and J genes are TRBV10-3 and TRBJ1-1; a possible D gene is TRBD1 (5 bases). Germline CDR1 and CDR2: ENHRY and SYGVKD. V lost 3 bases to trimming and J lost 1 base, with 9 bases between them. This CDR3 spans 14 amino acids. CDR3 amino acids: CAISDGRANTEAFF. CDR3 coding DNA: TGTGCCATCAGTGACGGCAGGGCGAACACTGAAGCTTTCTTT.

This clone came up a few times. The J gene is TRBJ2-7, the V gene TRBV13, with TRBD1 matching over 7 bases. Germline lookup yields CDR1 PRHDT and CDR2 FYEKMQ (reference sequence). With V trimmed by 5 bases and J by 6 bases, 16 bases remained unmatched. This CDR3 is built from 16 residues. The CDR3 coding sequence is TGTGCCAGCAGCCAGCGTTCATTGAGACAGGGAAGCGAGCAGTACTTC. Translating it yields CASSQRSLRQGSEQYF.

Only a few counts were recorded for this clone. The chain couples TRBV5-4 to TRBJ2-7, with 7 positions matching TRBD2. Germline CDR1 and CDR2: SGHNT and YYREEE (reference sequence). This CDR3 contains 13 residues. With 4 bases clipped from V and 7 bases from J, the junction kept 8 bases outside the gene matches. CDR3 nucleotide sequence: TGTGCCAGCAGCCCCACGGGGGAGGGGGAGCAGTACTTC. It translates to CASSPTGEGEQYF.

This clone was seen more than once but under ten times. The V and J genes are TRBV29-1 and TRBJ1-2; D is undetermined. The V end lost 4 bases, the J end lost 8 bases, and 11 bases lay between the germline ends. The CDR3 covers 11 residues. Germline V gene lookup returns CDR1 SQVTM and CDR2 ANQGSEA. This CDR3 reads CSVVSGWGYTF. The DNA for the CDR3 is TGCAGCGTTGTTTCTGGCTGGGGCTACACCTTC.

This clone showed up just once. This chain links TRBV19 with TRBJ2-5, with 12 positions matching TRBD2. The end of the DNA fits TRBJ2-7 better, so the J call may be wrong. CDR1 is LNHDA and CDR2 is SQIVND in the germline V gene (reference sequence). The CDR3 extends over 16 amino acids. The CDR3 region is CASAGLAGSLVDEQYF. The CDR3 DNA reads TGTGCCAGTGCCGGACTAGCGGGATCATTGGTCGACGAGCAGTACTTC.

The chain is built from TRBV11-2 and TRBJ2-3; 7 bases fit TRBD2. Trimming cost V 5 bases and J 0 bases; bases outside gene matches: 8. This CDR3 region has 16 residues. CDR1 is SGHAT, CDR2 FQNNGV, per germline. The CDR3 sequence: CASSPRGSGSTDTQYF. The CDR3 DNA follows: TGTGCCAGCAGCCCCCGGGGTAGCGGGAGCACAGATACGCAGTATTTT.

V and J are TRBV25-1 and TRBJ1-1; D unclear. This CDR3 is 16 amino acids long. The V gene's germline CDR1 is MGHDK and CDR2 SYGVNS. V shed 1 base and J shed 3 bases, with 15 bases lying between them. CDR3 in amino acids: CASSEFFAIGDTEAFF. In DNA form, the CDR3 reads TGTGCCAGCAGTGAATTTTTCGCTATCGGGGACACTGAAGCTTTCTTT.